This entry concerns a single T cell receptor (beta chain). The antigen remains undetermined. This sample was taken from a study of cytomegalovirus exposure and HLA in healthy donors. General study points: Sequencing probably produced one cluster of sequence variants that were highly shared. Per a later analysis, about 17,000 TCR beta sequences showed association with HLA alleles at 0.05 false discovery rate. Only CMV serostatus was available as immune exposure information. Rare TCR sequences dominated, though some public TCRs recurred in many donors.

Unmatched junction bases numbered 19, after V lost 7 bases and J lost 8 bases. Germline lookup yields CDR1 MNHEY and CDR2 SMNVEV (reference sequence). The CDR3 contains 17 residues. The PCR was carried out with 60 Vbeta primers and 13 Jbeta primers. Profiling relied on immunoSEQ multiplex PCR, and the TCRdb table lists in-frame clones only, not all of them. The profile shows 90,000 to 150,000 clones, approximately 80% of them singletons. The rearrangement uses TRBV27 and TRBJ1-4, with TRBD1 identical over 7 bases. Sequencing was performed on PBMCs. The TCR sequence derives from a human donor in good health. CDR3 in amino acids: CASTYDRALRDREKLFF. CDR3 nucleotides: TGTGCCAGCACCTACGACAGGGCCCTCCGCGATAGGGAAAAACTGTTTTTT.